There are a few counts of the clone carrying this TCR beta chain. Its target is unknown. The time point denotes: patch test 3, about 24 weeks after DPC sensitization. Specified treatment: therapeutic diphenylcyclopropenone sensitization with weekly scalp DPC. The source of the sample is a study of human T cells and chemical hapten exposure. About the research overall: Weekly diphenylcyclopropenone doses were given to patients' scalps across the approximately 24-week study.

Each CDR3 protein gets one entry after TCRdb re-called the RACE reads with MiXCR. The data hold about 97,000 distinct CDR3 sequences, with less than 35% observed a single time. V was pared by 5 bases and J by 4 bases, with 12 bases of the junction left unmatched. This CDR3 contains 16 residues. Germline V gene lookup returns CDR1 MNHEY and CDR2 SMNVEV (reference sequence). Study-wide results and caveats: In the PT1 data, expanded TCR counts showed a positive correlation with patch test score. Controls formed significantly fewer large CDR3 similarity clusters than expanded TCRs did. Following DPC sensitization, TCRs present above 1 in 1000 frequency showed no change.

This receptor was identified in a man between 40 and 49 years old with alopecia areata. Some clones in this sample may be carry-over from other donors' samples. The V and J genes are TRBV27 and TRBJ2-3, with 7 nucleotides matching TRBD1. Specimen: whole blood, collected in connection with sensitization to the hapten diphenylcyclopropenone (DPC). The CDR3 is CASSTWTGPTADTQYF. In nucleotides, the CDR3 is TGTGCCAGCAGTACTTGGACAGGCCCCACCGCAGATACGCAGTATTTT.